A selection of T cell receptor beta chains follows, all from one sample in a study of blood T cells in healthy people across ages. TCRdb called the 5' RACE reads again in MiXCR, with one record for every CDR3 protein. Here the sample spans hundreds of thousands of distinct CDR3 sequences, under 45% being singletons. What was sequenced was blood. The receptors come from a man aged 55-75 years in good health. Both conserved end residues are part of each CDR3. Each record gives: clone size, V gene, J gene, D gene, CDR3 DNA, CDR3 protein. A D gene is named only where the DNA matches it firmly. Clone size, where shown, is once, few, many, or a class for clones that have expanded.

clone size: NA; V gene: TRBV28; J gene: TRBJ2-7; D gene: TRBD1; CDR3 DNA: TGTGCCACCAGTGGTGGGGACAGGGGTAATGACGAGCAGTACTTC; CDR3 protein: CATSGGDRGNDEQYF
clone size: NA; V gene: TRBV14; J gene: TRBJ2-2; D gene: NA; CDR3 DNA: TGTGCCAGCAGCCAATTGGGCGTGACCGGGGAGCTGTTTTTT; CDR3 protein: CASSQLGVTGELFF
clone size: few; V gene: TRBV10-3; J gene: TRBJ2-7; D gene: NA; CDR3 DNA: TGTGCCATCAGTGCGAACAGGGAGTACGAGCAGTACTTC; CDR3 protein: CAISANREYEQYF
clone size: NA; V gene: TRBV20-1; J gene: TRBJ1-6; D gene: NA; CDR3 DNA: TGCAGTGCTAGAGGGGGCCGGAGCCCCAATTCACCCCTCCACTTT; CDR3 protein: CSARGGRSPNSPLHF
clone size: NA; V gene: TRBV11-1; J gene: TRBJ2-1; D gene: NA; CDR3 DNA: TGTGCCAGCAGCGACGGCCTAGCTGGCGAGCAGTTCTTC; CDR3 protein: CASSDGLAGEQFF
clone size: many; V gene: TRBV29-1; J gene: TRBJ2-1; D gene: TRBD2; CDR3 DNA: TGCAGCGTTCAGCGGGGTTACAATGAGCAGTTCTTC; CDR3 protein: CSVQRGYNEQFF
clone size: NA; V gene: TRBV20-1; J gene: TRBJ2-5; D gene: TRBD1; CDR3 DNA: TGCAGTGCACCGGGACAGCTCCAAGAGACCCAGTACTTC; CDR3 protein: CSAPGQLQETQYF
clone size: NA; V gene: TRBV9; J gene: TRBJ1-5; D gene: NA; CDR3 DNA: TGTGCCGGCAGCGCCGGGGAAAATCAGCCCCAGCATTTT; CDR3 protein: CAGSAGENQPQHF
clone size: NA; V gene: TRBV10-3; J gene: TRBJ2-5; D gene: TRBD1; CDR3 DNA: TGTGCCATAGCATCGGGACAGGGTGAACGGGGAACGGAGACCCAGTACTTC; CDR3 protein: CAIASGQGERGTETQYF
clone size: few; V gene: TRBV14; J gene: TRBJ2-7; D gene: NA; CDR3 DNA: TGTGCCAGCAGCCGCAGGGGGGGCATATCCTACGAGCAGTACTTC; CDR3 protein: CASSRRGGISYEQYF
clone size: NA; V gene: TRBV28; J gene: TRBJ2-4; D gene: NA; CDR3 DNA: TGTGCCAGCAGTATTACAGGGAATCAAAAGCAGTACTTC; CDR3 protein: CASSITGNQKQYF
clone size: many; V gene: TRBV29-1; J gene: TRBJ2-5; D gene: NA; CDR3 DNA: TGCAGCGCTCGGGGTGAGCAAGAGACCCAGTACTTC; CDR3 protein: CSARGEQETQYF
clone size: NA; V gene: TRBV20-1; J gene: TRBJ2-5; D gene: TRBD2; CDR3 DNA: TGCAGTGCTTCCAAGGGACTAGCGGGGGGCTGGGAGACCCAGTACTTC; CDR3 protein: CSASKGLAGGWETQYF
clone size: few; V gene: TRBV6-1; J gene: TRBJ1-1; D gene: NA; CDR3 DNA: TGTGCCAGCAGTGAATGGGGGGCCTCAGTTGAAGCTTTCTTT; CDR3 protein: CASSEWGASVEAFF
clone size: few; V gene: TRBV6-2/TRBV6-3; J gene: TRBJ2-7; D gene: NA; CDR3 DNA: TGTGCCAGCAGTTACGTCGGGAACGAGCAGTACTTC; CDR3 protein: CASSYVGNEQYF
clone size: few; V gene: TRBV2; J gene: TRBJ1-2; D gene: NA; CDR3 DNA: TGTGCCAGCAGGGACCCCTTTAACTATGGCTACACCTTC; CDR3 protein: CASRDPFNYGYTF
clone size: once; V gene: TRBV20-1; J gene: TRBJ2-3; D gene: TRBD2; CDR3 DNA: TGCAGTGCCCCGAATCCCCTAGCGGGGGGAAGCACAGATACGCAGTATTTT; CDR3 protein: CSAPNPLAGGSTDTQYF
clone size: NA; V gene: TRBV7-9; J gene: TRBJ2-7; D gene: NA; CDR3 DNA: TGTGCCAGCAGCACGGTATCCGCTTCCTACGAGCAGTACTTC; CDR3 protein: CASSTVSASYEQYF
clone size: NA; V gene: TRBV6-5; J gene: TRBJ2-1; D gene: NA; CDR3 DNA: TGTGCCAGCAGTCAGGGACCCTCCCTCTACAATGAGCAGTTCTTC; CDR3 protein: CASSQGPSLYNEQFF
clone size: few; V gene: TRBV7-2; J gene: TRBJ1-5; D gene: NA; CDR3 DNA: TGTGCCAGCAGTATACAGGGTGATCAGCCCCAGCATTTT; CDR3 protein: CASSIQGDQPQHF
clone size: NA; V gene: TRBV29-1; J gene: TRBJ2-7; D gene: NA; CDR3 DNA: TGCAGCGTACGGACGGGCGGCCAACTGTACGAGCAGTACTTC; CDR3 protein: CSVRTGGQLYEQYF
clone size: few; V gene: TRBV7-8; J gene: TRBJ1-6; D gene: NA; CDR3 DNA: TGTGCCAGCAGCTTAGACCCGGGACTGGCCTCTAATTCACCCCTCCACTTT; CDR3 protein: CASSLDPGLASNSPLHF
clone size: NA; V gene: TRBV29-1; J gene: TRBJ1-4; D gene: NA; CDR3 DNA: TGCAGCGTAAGACACATATCTAATGAAAAACTGTTTTTT; CDR3 protein: CSVRHISNEKLFF
clone size: few; V gene: TRBV3-1; J gene: TRBJ2-5; D gene: NA; CDR3 DNA: TGTGCCAGCAGCCAAGGGGCAGGGAGTTGGGAGACCCAGTACTTC; CDR3 protein: CASSQGAGSWETQYF
clone size: few; V gene: TRBV29-1; J gene: TRBJ2-1; D gene: TRBD2; CDR3 DNA: TGCAGCGTCGACCTCAAACTAGCGGGGGACTACAATGAGCAGTTCTTC; CDR3 protein: CSVDLKLAGDYNEQFF
clone size: few; V gene: TRBV20-1; J gene: TRBJ2-5; D gene: TRBD2; CDR3 DNA: TGCAGTGCACCGGGACTAGGGGGAAAGACCCAGTACTTC; CDR3 protein: CSAPGLGGKTQYF
clone size: NA; V gene: TRBV11-2; J gene: TRBJ2-5; D gene: NA; CDR3 DNA: TGTGCCAGCTCCCGTGGAGGGGAAGAGACCCAGTACTTC; CDR3 protein: CASSRGGEETQYF
clone size: NA; V gene: TRBV16; J gene: TRBJ2-7; D gene: NA; CDR3 DNA: TGTGCCAGCAGCCAATACCCAGACGCGTCCTACGAGCAGTACTTC; CDR3 protein: CASSQYPDASYEQYF
clone size: NA; V gene: TRBV20-1; J gene: TRBJ1-2; D gene: NA; CDR3 DNA: TGCAGTGCTAGAAAACCGGGCACAGGTCGAGATGGCTACACCTTC; CDR3 protein: CSARKPGTGRDGYTF
clone size: few; V gene: TRBV7-9; J gene: TRBJ2-5; D gene: NA; CDR3 DNA: TGTGCCAGCAGCACAGGGTTTGGCGAGACCCAGTACTTC; CDR3 protein: CASSTGFGETQYF
clone size: few; V gene: TRBV24-1; J gene: TRBJ2-5; D gene: TRBD1; CDR3 DNA: TGTGCCACCAGTGATGGGGGACAGGGCCAAGAGACCCAGTACTTC; CDR3 protein: CATSDGGQGQETQYF
clone size: NA; V gene: TRBV9; J gene: TRBJ2-7; D gene: NA; CDR3 DNA: TGTGCCAGCAGCGTAGGAGTTTTGGCAAACGAGCAGTACTTC; CDR3 protein: CASSVGVLANEQYF
clone size: NA; V gene: TRBV6-6; J gene: TRBJ1-6; D gene: NA; CDR3 DNA: TGTGCCACCACAGCGGGTTCTACACCCCTCCACTTT; CDR3 protein: CATTAGSTPLHF
clone size: NA; V gene: TRBV15; J gene: TRBJ2-1; D gene: NA; CDR3 DNA: TGTGCCACCAGCAGAGACTATCTGGCGGCTGAGCAGTTCTTC; CDR3 protein: CATSRDYLAAEQFF
clone size: few; V gene: TRBV11-2; J gene: TRBJ2-3; D gene: TRBD2; CDR3 DNA: TGTGCCAGCACCCAAGCGGGGTCCACAGATACGCAGTATTTT; CDR3 protein: CASTQAGSTDTQYF
clone size: few; V gene: TRBV7-2; J gene: TRBJ1-1; D gene: NA; CDR3 DNA: TGTGCCAGCAGCTCCTATCTGGGGAACACTGAAGCTTTCTTT; CDR3 protein: CASSSYLGNTEAFF
clone size: NA; V gene: TRBV10-3; J gene: TRBJ1-5; D gene: NA; CDR3 DNA: TGTGCCATCAGTGAGGGGACTGTCGATGGTAGTAATCAGCCCCAGCATTTT; CDR3 protein: CAISEGTVDGSNQPQHF
clone size: NA; V gene: TRBV6-2/TRBV6-3; J gene: TRBJ2-7; D gene: TRBD1; CDR3 DNA: TGTGCCAGCAGAATGGGACAGGGGTCCAACGAGCAGTACTTC; CDR3 protein: CASRMGQGSNEQYF
clone size: many; V gene: TRBV29-1; J gene: TRBJ2-7; D gene: TRBD1; CDR3 DNA: TGCAGCGTGACAGGGGGGGGCTACGAGCAGTACTTC; CDR3 protein: CSVTGGGYEQYF
clone size: few; V gene: TRBV7-8; J gene: TRBJ2-3; D gene: NA; CDR3 DNA: TGTGCCAGCAGCTTAGGTCGGGGCAGAGATACGCAGTATTTT; CDR3 protein: CASSLGRGRDTQYF
clone size: few; V gene: TRBV6-2/TRBV6-3; J gene: TRBJ2-6; D gene: TRBD1; CDR3 DNA: TGTGCCAGCATTGCCCAGGGGGCGCGTTCTGGGGCCAACGTCCTGACTTTT; CDR3 protein: CASIAQGARSGANVLTF
clone size: once; V gene: TRBV12-3/TRBV12-4; J gene: TRBJ1-1; D gene: TRBD1; CDR3 DNA: TGTGCCAGCAGACTGGGACAGGGAATCGCTGAAGCTTTCTTT; CDR3 protein: CASRLGQGIAEAFF
clone size: NA; V gene: TRBV5-6; J gene: TRBJ2-3; D gene: NA; CDR3 DNA: TGTGCCAGCAGCTGGGACTCAGCCGATACGCAGTATTTT; CDR3 protein: CASSWDSADTQYF
clone size: few; V gene: TRBV6-5; J gene: TRBJ2-1; D gene: NA; CDR3 DNA: TGTGCCAGCAGCGAGAGGGGTACCGGCTCCTACAATGAGCAGTTCTTC; CDR3 protein: CASSERGTGSYNEQFF